This paragraph covers one T cell receptor beta chain sequence. These data originate in a study of OX40 agonist ivuxolimab in advanced cancers. Looking at the study overall: It was ivuxolimab, an agonistic anti-OX40 (CD134) antibody, that patients were treated with. Previous treatment with anti-PD-1, anti-PD-L1 or anti-CTLA-4 therapy was allowed; 35% to 50% had received some. Ivuxolimab, which patients received intravenously every 2 weeks, was dosed at 0.01 to 10 mg/kg. Dose-escalation patients' cancers were hepatocellular carcinoma, melanoma, renal cell or head and neck cancer.

Profiling relied on immunoSEQ multiplex PCR, and the TCRdb table lists in-frame clones only, not all of them. The data show 35,000 or so clones, with about 77% seen just once and 21% held by the top ten. The CDR3 loop spans 14 amino acids. V was cut by 2 bases and J by 6 bases, with 12 bases left in between. In germline, CDR1 is MGHRA, CDR2 YSYEKL. The chain uses TRBV4-1 and TRBJ2-3; D is unclear. Source: CD4+ or CD8+ T cells sorted from blood, taken in a trial of the OX40 agonist ivuxolimab. This sequence originates from an adult with an advanced solid tumor such as melanoma, head and neck, liver or kidney cancer. In nucleotides, the CDR3 is TGCGCCAGCAGCCAACTCATCCAGAGGGATACGCAGTATTTT. Translation gives CASSQLIQRDTQYF.